This T cell receptor beta chain was found in a study of blood T cell repertoires in COVID-19. Across the whole study: Sample material is recorded as cDNA or gDNA derived from T cells, B-cell-depleted T cells, or PBMCs.

This clone is a singleton in its sample. Profiling relied on immunoSEQ multiplex PCR, and the TCRdb table lists in-frame clones only, not all of them. The sample gives under 250,000 clones, 90% of which show up once; approximately 2.5% is in the top ten. This TCR derives from a man under 40 with COVID-19, enrolled during active disease. The sequenced sample was peripheral blood.

CDR3 sequence reads: CASSRGGLSYEQYF. The DNA of the CDR3 is TGTGCCAGTAGCCGCGGGGGCTTATCCTACGAGCAGTACTTC. This sequence joins TRBV19 and TRBJ2-7; D may be TRBD2 (7 bases). This CDR3 is built from 14 residues. Per the germline V gene, CDR1 is LNHDA and CDR2 is SQIVND (reference sequence). V lost 6 bases and J 1 base, leaving 13 bases between the germline ends.